Each of the 27 T cell receptor beta chains below was sequenced from the same sample in a study of T and B cells in COVID-19 patients. Blood genomic DNA input for TRB amplification was 250-500 ng. TRB rearrangements were amplified by multiplex PCR with BIOMED2 TRB-A/B primers. Each CDR3 protein gets one entry after TCRdb re-called the multiplex PCR reads with MiXCR. The sample records more than 9,000 distinct CDR3 sequences, over 25% being singletons. The specimen was blood. These receptors originate from a human donor with active COVID-19.

This clonotype is medium-sized by share. DNA for the CDR3: TGTGCCAGCTCACCACGGGCCAGGGGATCTGCAGATACGCAGTATTTT. Residues: CASSPRARGSADTQYF. The chain joins TRBV18 to TRBJ2-3; D perhaps matches TRBD1 (6 bases). Trimming removed 1 base at V and 4 bases at J, with 15 bases between. CDR1 and CDR2 from the germline V gene are KGHSH and LQKENI. The CDR3 sequence is 16 residues long.

In this sample, this clonotype turned up once. This chain links TRBV20-1 with TRBJ1-6, with D possibly being TRBD1 (5 bases). The V end was cut by 2 bases, the J end by 7 bases, with 12 bases between. The CDR3 is made up of 14 amino acids. Germline assignment: CDR1 DFQATT and CDR2 SNEGSKA (reference sequence). DNA of the CDR3: TGCAGTGCTAGAAATCAGGGATGGAATTCACCCCTCCACTTT. Protein sequence: CSARNQGWNSPLHF.

This clonotype was detected only a few times. The chain uses TRBV18 and TRBJ1-2; tentatively, D is TRBD1 (5 bases). Germline V gene sequence: CDR1 KGHSH, CDR2 LQKENI. V lost 3 bases, J lost 4 bases, and 15 bases lay in between. CDR3 length: 15 amino acids. Written as DNA, the CDR3 is TGTGCCAGCTCACCGACGACAGATCCAGGCTATGGCTACACCTTC. Its translation: CASSPTTDPGYGYTF.

The chain uses TRBV2 and TRBJ1-6; D possibly corresponds to TRBD1 (6 bases). The CDR3 has 13 amino acids. V lost 6 bases to trimming and J lost 10 bases, with 13 bases between them. Germline CDR1 reads SNHLY; CDR2 reads FYNNEI. The CDR3 here is CASRGAGGSPLHF. The CDR3 nucleotides read TGTGCCAGCAGGGGGGCGGGGGGATCACCCCTCCACTTT.

The rearrangement uses TRBV4-3 and TRBJ2-7; a weak D match, TRBD1 (6 bases). The V and J ends lost 1 base and 4 bases respectively, with 11 bases between them. The CDR3 extends over 14 amino acids. Germline CDR1 reads LGHNA; CDR2 reads YSLEER. CDR3 sequence reads: CASSQGWTAYEQYF. In nucleotides, the CDR3 is TGCGCCAGCAGCCAAGGTTGGACAGCTTACGAGCAGTACTTC.

This clonotype came up once. Since a much larger clone is just one base distant, this may be a read error. The rearrangement uses TRBV30 and TRBJ1-5; D is unclear. The CDR3 consists of 15 residues. V was clipped by 0 bases and J by 7 bases, with 16 bases between them. CDR1 and CDR2 (germline): GTSNPN, SVGIG (reference sequence). CDR3 nucleotide sequence: TGTGCCTGGAGTGTCACGCCAGGCCGATACCAGCCCCAGCATTTT. This codes for CAWSVTPGRYQPQHF. Complete variable domain (other parts from reference TRBV30 and TRBJ1-5): SQTIHQWPATLVQPVGSPLSLECTVEGTSNPNLYWYRQAAGRGLQLLFYSVGIGQISSEVPQNLSASRPQDRQFILSSKKLLLSDSGFYLCAWSVTPGRYQPQHFGDGTRLSIL.

The chain has TRBV24-1 and TRBJ1-2; tentative D call: TRBD1 (6 bases). V was pared by 5 bases and J by 8 bases, with 11 bases between. CDR1 and CDR2 (germline): KGHDR, SFDVKD. The CDR3 loop spans 12 amino acids. The CDR3: CATSVRGQGYTF. CDR3 coding DNA: TGTGCCACCAGTGTCAGGGGACAAGGCTACACCTTC.

This rearrangement joins TRBV5-1 to TRBJ2-2, with D possibly being TRBD2 (6 bases). The germline V gene has CDR1 SGHRS and CDR2 YFSETQ. Trimming took off 2 bases at V and 14 bases at J, with 28 bases between the two ends. The CDR3 loop spans 17 amino acids. In nucleotides, the CDR3 is TGCGCCAGCAGCTTTGCTTCGGGGACTCCCGGGCAGGCGGTTCTGTTTTTT. It yields the protein CASSFASGTPGQAVLFF.

This clonotype is labeled as medium-sized. This chain connects TRBV6-5 to TRBJ2-1, with TRBD2 identical over 10 bases. The J segment lost 8 bases and the V segment lost 5 bases, leaving 9 bases of the junction unmatched. This CDR3 comprises 15 residues. Germline V gene sequence: CDR1 MNHEY, CDR2 SVGAGI. The CDR3 loop reads CASSLGSGGADEQFF. In nucleotides, the CDR3 is TGTGCCAGCAGTCTGGGCAGCGGGGGGGCCGATGAGCAGTTCTTC.

This clonotype was seen a few times. The J gene is TRBJ1-1, the V gene TRBV6-2 or TRBV6-3; D unclear. Germline V gene data show CDR1 as MNHEY and CDR2 as SVGEGT. This CDR3 region has 15 residues. V lost 0 bases and J lost 3, with 11 bases in between. The CDR3 is CASSYSNWWDTEAFF. DNA for the CDR3: TGTGCCAGCAGTTACTCGAATTGGTGGGACACTGAAGCTTTCTTT.

In its sample, this clonotype is medium-sized. The chain links TRBV5-4 to TRBJ2-7, with D maybe TRBD2 (5 bases). There are 15 residues in the CDR3. Germline assignment: CDR1 SGHNT and CDR2 YYREEE (reference sequence). Between the trimmed V and J ends, which lost 2 bases and 5 bases, there was a span of 17 bases. This CDR3 reads CASSFNPGMSDEQYF. In DNA form, the CDR3 reads TGTGCCAGCAGCTTCAATCCGGGGATGAGTGACGAGCAGTACTTC.

This chain uses TRBV4-3 with TRBJ2-7, with 8 nucleotides matching TRBD2. The CDR3 sequence is 17 residues long. Germline V gene data show CDR1 as LGHNA and CDR2 as YSLEER. The V and J ends lost 0 bases and 0 bases, in that order; junction bases with no gene match: 7. CDR3 DNA sequence: TGCGCCAGCAGCCAAGATATTAGCGGGACGAGCTCCTACGAGCAGTACTTC. It is translated as CASSQDISGTSSYEQYF.

The V gene is TRBV6-2 or TRBV6-3, the J gene TRBJ2-1; TRBD1 is a possible D gene (6 bases). This CDR3 has 14 amino acids. Trimming left V 5 bases short and J 6 bases short, with 14 bases between. Germline V lookup: CDR1 MNHEY, CDR2 SVGEGT. Here the CDR3 reads CASSGAGQRNEQFF. The CDR3 DNA is TGTGCCAGCAGTGGCGCAGGACAGCGCAATGAGCAGTTCTTC.

This clonotype rates as medium-sized. The gene calls are TRBV12-3 or TRBV12-4 and TRBJ2-3; TRBD2 aligns across 14 bases. This CDR3 comprises 17 residues. With V trimmed by 5 bases and J by 5 bases, 9 bases remained unmatched. The CDR3 reads CASSPRTSGGHGDTQYF. CDR3 nucleotides: TGTGCCAGCAGTCCCAGGACTAGCGGGGGGCACGGAGATACGCAGTATTTT.

This clonotype is medium-sized in the sample. This sequence joins TRBV13 and TRBJ2-3; D not resolved. The germline V gene encodes CDR1 PRHDT and CDR2 FYEKMQ (reference sequence). Trimming shortened V by 6 bases and J by 4 bases, and 20 bases separated the two germline ends. The CDR3 runs to 16 residues. The DNA for the CDR3 is TGTGCCAGCAGACCCCCCCGCCCGGAGCACGCAGATACGCAGTATTTT. Protein product: CASRPPRPEHADTQYF. Filled out from reference TRBV13 and TRBJ2-3, the complete variable domain reads AAGVIQSPRHLIKEKRETATLKCYPIPRHDTVYWYQQGPGQDPQFLISFYEKMQSDKGSIPDRFSAQQFSDYHSELNMSSLELGDSALYFCASRPPRPEHADTQYFGPGTRLTVL.

The rearrangement uses TRBV27 and TRBJ1-5; D gene unclear. This CDR3 contains 12 residues. Per the germline V gene, CDR1 is MNHEY and CDR2 is SMNVEV (reference sequence). V lost 3 bases to trimming and J lost 9 bases, with 9 bases between them. The CDR3 loop is CASSFSGMPQHF. DNA of the CDR3: TGTGCCAGCAGTTTCAGCGGAATGCCCCAGCATTTT.

The chain employs TRBV18 and TRBJ2-1; no definite D call. This CDR3 comprises 12 residues. Germline values: CDR1 KGHSH, CDR2 LQKENI. The V end lost 4 bases, the J end lost 7 bases, and 8 bases lay between the germline ends. CDR3 in DNA: TGTGCCAGCTCACGGCTCTGGAATGAGCAGTTCTTC. Translating gives CASSRLWNEQFF. Full variable domain (rest looked up from reference TRBV18 and TRBJ2-1): NAGVMQNPRHLVRRRGQEARLRCSPMKGHSHVYWYRQLPEEGLKFMVYLQKENIIDESGMPKERFSAEFPKEGPSILRIQQVVRGDSAAYFCASSRLWNEQFFGPGTRLTVL.

This chain links TRBV7-9 with TRBJ1-2; D might be TRBD1 (5 bases). This CDR3 has 13 amino acids. Trimming cost V 5 bases and J 2 bases, with 9 bases left between them. CDR1 and CDR2 (germline): SEHNR, FQNEAQ (reference sequence). The CDR3 coding sequence is TGTGCCAGCAGCAAGGGACCGAACTATGGCTACACCTTC. Residues: CASSKGPNYGYTF.

In its sample, this clonotype is medium-sized. This chain uses TRBV15 with TRBJ2-2; tentative D call: TRBD1 (6 bases). There are 11 residues in the CDR3. V was trimmed by 1 base and J by 14 bases, leaving 8 bases between them. In germline, CDR1 is LNHNV, CDR2 YYDKDF (reference sequence). The CDR3 bases are TGTGCCACCAGCAGAGGACAGGAACTGTTTTTT. Encoded protein: CATSRGQELFF.

In its sample, this clonotype is medium-sized. This sequence joins TRBV19 and TRBJ1-3; D is ambiguous. V gave up 5 bases and J gave up 0 bases, with 17 bases separating them. CDR1 is LNHDA and CDR2 is SQIVND in the germline V gene (reference sequence). CDR3 size: 17 residues. The CDR3 sequence is CASSRVGFGVSGNTIYF. CDR3 sequence (DNA): TGTGCCAGTAGTCGCGTCGGCTTTGGAGTCTCTGGAAACACCATATATTTT. Together with reference TRBV19 and TRBJ1-3, the CDR3 gives the full variable domain: DGGITQSPKYLFRKEGQNVTLSCEQNLNHDAMYWYRQDPGQGLRLIYYSQIVNDFQKGDIAEGYSVSREKKESFPLTVTSAQKNPTAFYLCASSRVGFGVSGNTIYFGEGSWLTVV.

This clonotype was detected only a few times. The chain has TRBV6-2 or TRBV6-3 and TRBJ1-1; no reliable D call. V shed 3 bases and J shed 1 base, with 9 bases lying between them. The CDR3 is 14 amino acids. Germline V CDR1 and CDR2: MNHEY, SVGEGT. The CDR3 DNA is TGTGCCAGCAGTTATCGGGGAGGGAACACTGAAGCTTTCTTT. Its translation: CASSYRGGNTEAFF.

V usage is TRBV10-3 and J usage is TRBJ1-1, with D maybe TRBD1 (6 bases). The CDR3 length is 15 residues. Trimming left V 0 bases short and J 0 bases short, with 8 bases between. CDR1 is ENHRY and CDR2 is SYGVKD in the germline V gene. The CDR3 protein is CAISESPGVNTEAFF. The CDR3 bases are TGTGCCATCAGTGAGTCCCCAGGGGTGAACACTGAAGCTTTCTTT.

The chain employs TRBV24-1 and TRBJ2-2, with 10 positions matching TRBD1. CDR3 length: 15 residues. The J segment lost 5 bases and the V segment lost 6 bases, leaving 5 bases of the junction unmatched. CDR1 is KGHDR, CDR2 SFDVKD, per germline. Written as DNA, the CDR3 is TGTGCCACCAGTTTCGGACAGGGGGGGACCGGGGAGCTGTTTTTT. Protein product: CATSFGQGGTGELFF.

The sample holds a few counts of this clonotype. The chain combines TRBV18 with TRBJ1-6; D might be TRBD1 (5 bases). Trimming removed 2 bases at V and 8 bases at J, with 16 bases between. Per the germline V gene, CDR1 is KGHSH and CDR2 is LQKENI. CDR3 length equals 16 residues. The CDR3 bases are TGTGCCAGCTCACCAAGCTATGGGGCGGATGATTCACCCCTCCACTTT. Protein product: CASSPSYGADDSPLHF. Supplemented by reference TRBV18 and TRBJ1-6, the full variable domain reads NAGVMQNPRHLVRRRGQEARLRCSPMKGHSHVYWYRQLPEEGLKFMVYLQKENIIDESGMPKERFSAEFPKEGPSILRIQQVVRGDSAAYFCASSPSYGADDSPLHFGNGTRLTVT.

This clonotype is medium-sized in the sample. V is TRBV11-1 and J is TRBJ2-5; 10 bases are shared with TRBD1. J gave up 4 bases and V 5 bases, and 4 bases lay outside the gene matches. CDR3 length: 14 residues. Germline CDR1 is SGHAT and CDR2 is FQDESV (reference sequence). This CDR3 reads CASSGDRGTETQYF. The CDR3 DNA follows: TGTGCCAGCAGCGGGGACAGGGGTACAGAGACCCAGTACTTC.

The sample holds a few counts of this clonotype. J is TRBJ1-2 and V is TRBV6-5; D may be TRBD1 (5 bases). Germline values: CDR1 MNHEY, CDR2 SVGAGI. Trimming cost V 4 bases and J 4 bases, with 13 bases left between them. The CDR3 sequence is 14 residues long. CDR3 region: CASSSKAGSYGYTF. The CDR3 DNA sequence: TGTGCCAGCAGTTCAAAGGCAGGGTCCTATGGCTACACCTTC.

CDR3: CASSLKVGANNEQFF. CDR3 nucleotides: TGTGCCAGCAGCTTAAAGGTGGGCGCTAACAATGAGCAGTTCTTC. The V call is TRBV7-2, the J call TRBJ2-1, with D uncertain. CDR3 length equals 15 residues. The germline CDR1 and CDR2 sequences are SGHTA and FQGNSA. The ends were cut back, 2 bases at V and 5 bases at J, with 13 bases in the middle. The full variable domain, in which reference TRBV7-2 and TRBJ2-1 provide the parts outside the CDR3, is GAGVSQSPSNKVTEKGKDVELRCDPISGHTALYWYRQSLGQGLEFLIYFQGNSAPDKSGLPSDRFSAERTGGSVSTLTIQRTQQEDSAVYLCASSLKVGANNEQFFGPGTRLTVL.